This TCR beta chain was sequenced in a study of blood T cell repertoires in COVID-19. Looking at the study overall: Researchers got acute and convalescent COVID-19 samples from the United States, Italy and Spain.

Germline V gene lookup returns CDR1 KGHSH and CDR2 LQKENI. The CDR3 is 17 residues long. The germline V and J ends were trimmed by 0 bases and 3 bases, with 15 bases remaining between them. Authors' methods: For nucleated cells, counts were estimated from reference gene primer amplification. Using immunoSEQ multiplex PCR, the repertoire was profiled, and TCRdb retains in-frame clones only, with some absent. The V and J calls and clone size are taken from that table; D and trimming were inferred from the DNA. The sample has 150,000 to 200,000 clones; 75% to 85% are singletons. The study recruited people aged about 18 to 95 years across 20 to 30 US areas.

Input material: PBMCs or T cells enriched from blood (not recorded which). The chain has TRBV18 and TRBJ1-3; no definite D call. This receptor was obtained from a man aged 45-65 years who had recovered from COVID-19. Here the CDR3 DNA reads TGTGCCAGCTCACCACCGTCCAGGCGGGCATTTGGAAACACCATATATTTT. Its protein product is CASSPPSRRAFGNTIYF.